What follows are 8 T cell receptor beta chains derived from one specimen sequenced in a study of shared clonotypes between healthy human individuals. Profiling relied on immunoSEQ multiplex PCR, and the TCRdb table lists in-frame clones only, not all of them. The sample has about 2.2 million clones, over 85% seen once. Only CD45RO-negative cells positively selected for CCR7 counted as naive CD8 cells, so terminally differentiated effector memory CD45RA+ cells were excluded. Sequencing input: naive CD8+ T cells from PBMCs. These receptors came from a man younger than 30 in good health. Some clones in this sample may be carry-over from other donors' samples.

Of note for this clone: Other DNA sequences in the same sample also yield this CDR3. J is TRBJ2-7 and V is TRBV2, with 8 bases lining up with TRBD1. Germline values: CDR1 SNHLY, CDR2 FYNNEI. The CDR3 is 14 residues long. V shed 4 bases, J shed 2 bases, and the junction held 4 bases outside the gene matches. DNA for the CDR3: TGTGCCAGCAGTGCCGGGACAGGCGCCTACGAGCAGTACTTC. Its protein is CASSAGTGAYEQYF.

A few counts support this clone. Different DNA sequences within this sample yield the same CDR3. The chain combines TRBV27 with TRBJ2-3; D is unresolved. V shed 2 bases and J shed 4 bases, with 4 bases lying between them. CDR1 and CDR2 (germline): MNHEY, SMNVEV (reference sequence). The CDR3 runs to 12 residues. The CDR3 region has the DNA TGTGCCAGCAGTTTACCCCCAGATACGCAGTATTTT. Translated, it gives CASSLPPDTQYF.

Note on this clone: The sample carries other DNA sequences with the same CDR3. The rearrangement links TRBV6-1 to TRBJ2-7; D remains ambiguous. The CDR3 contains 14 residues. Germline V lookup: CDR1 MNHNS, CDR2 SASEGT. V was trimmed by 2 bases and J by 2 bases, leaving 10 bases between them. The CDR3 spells CASSELGVAYEQYF. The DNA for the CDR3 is TGTGCCAGCAGTGAACTTGGGGTCGCCTACGAGCAGTACTTC.

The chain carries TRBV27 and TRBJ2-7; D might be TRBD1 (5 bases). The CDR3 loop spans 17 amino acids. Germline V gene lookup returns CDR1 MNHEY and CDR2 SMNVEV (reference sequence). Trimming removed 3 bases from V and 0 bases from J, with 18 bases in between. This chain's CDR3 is CASSFMLGQGASYEQYF. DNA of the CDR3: TGTGCCAGCAGTTTTATGTTGGGGCAGGGTGCCTCCTACGAGCAGTACTTC.

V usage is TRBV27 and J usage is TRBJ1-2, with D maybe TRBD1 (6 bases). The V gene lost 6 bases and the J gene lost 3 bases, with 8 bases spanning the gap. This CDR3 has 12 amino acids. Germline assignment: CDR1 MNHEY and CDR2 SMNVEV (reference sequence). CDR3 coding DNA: TGTGCCAGCAGGACAGGCTACTATGGCTACACCTTC. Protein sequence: CASRTGYYGYTF.

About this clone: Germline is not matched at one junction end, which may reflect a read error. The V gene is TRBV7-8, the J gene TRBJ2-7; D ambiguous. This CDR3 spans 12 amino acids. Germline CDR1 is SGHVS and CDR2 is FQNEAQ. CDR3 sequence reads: CASSIASYEQYF. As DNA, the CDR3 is TGTGCCAGCAGCATAGCAAGCTACGAGCAGTACTTC.

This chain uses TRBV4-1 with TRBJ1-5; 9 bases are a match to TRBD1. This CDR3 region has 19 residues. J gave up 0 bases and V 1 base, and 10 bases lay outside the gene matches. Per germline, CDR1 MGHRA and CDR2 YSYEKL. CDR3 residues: CASSQGSGTGMDSNQPQHF. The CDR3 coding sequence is TGCGCCAGCAGCCAAGGAAGCGGGACAGGGATGGATAGCAATCAGCCCCAGCATTTT.

In nucleotides, the CDR3 is TGCACCAGCAGCCAAGCGGACAGGGGGCTGAAGCTAAGAAAACTGTTTTTT. This encodes CTSSQADRGLKLRKLFF. V is TRBV1 and J is TRBJ1-4; no check of the table's D call, TRBD1, against the DNA was made. TRBV1 is tagged as a pseudogene. This CDR3 spans 17 amino acids.